This T cell receptor (beta chain) comes out of a study of graft-versus-host responses after intestinal transplantation. Study at large: Each patient got anti-thymocyte globulin induction, then tacrolimus and steroids for about 3 years. Study-level findings and limits: Graft-donor T cell macrochimerism in patients accompanied high graft-versus-host to host-versus-graft clonal ratios in allografts. Early after transplant, HvG declines were associated with peak levels of circulating GvH clones.

With 0 bases removed from V and 6 bases from J, the gap between germline ends came to 18 bases. The CDR3 sequence is 16 residues long. Looked up from germline, CDR1 is SGDLS and CDR2 is YYNGEE. This table comes from immunoSEQ multiplex PCR, and its TCRdb copy is limited to in-frame clones, with some not included. The top ten clones hold 0.55% to 0.75% of a sample with 74,000 or so clones, about 90% of them seen once. A word on this clone: The target antigen is unknown.

Sequences were derived from PBMCs, sampled 98 days after intestinal transplantation. This receptor was obtained from a human patient who received an intestinal transplant, so some T cells may come from the graft donor. The rearrangement links TRBV9 to TRBJ1-2; tentatively, D is TRBD1 (5 bases). The CDR3 reads CASSVEAGYPFDGYTF. CDR3 bases: TGTGCCAGCAGCGTAGAAGCAGGGTACCCTTTTGATGGCTACACCTTC.